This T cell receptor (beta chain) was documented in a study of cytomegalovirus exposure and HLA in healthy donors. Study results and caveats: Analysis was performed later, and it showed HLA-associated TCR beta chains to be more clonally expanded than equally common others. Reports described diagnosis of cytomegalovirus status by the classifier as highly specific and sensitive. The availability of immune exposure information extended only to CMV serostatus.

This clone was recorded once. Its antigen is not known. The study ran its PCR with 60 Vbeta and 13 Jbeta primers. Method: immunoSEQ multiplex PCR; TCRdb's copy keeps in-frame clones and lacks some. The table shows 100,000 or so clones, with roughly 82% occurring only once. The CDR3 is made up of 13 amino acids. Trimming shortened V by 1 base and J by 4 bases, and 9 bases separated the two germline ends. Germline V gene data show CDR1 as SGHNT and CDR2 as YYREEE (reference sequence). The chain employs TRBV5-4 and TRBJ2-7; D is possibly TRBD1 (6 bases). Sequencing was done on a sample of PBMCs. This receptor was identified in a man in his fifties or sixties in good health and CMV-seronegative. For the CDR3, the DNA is TGTGCCAGCAGCTTGAAGGGGGAGTACGAGCAGTACTTC. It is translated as CASSLKGEYEQYF.